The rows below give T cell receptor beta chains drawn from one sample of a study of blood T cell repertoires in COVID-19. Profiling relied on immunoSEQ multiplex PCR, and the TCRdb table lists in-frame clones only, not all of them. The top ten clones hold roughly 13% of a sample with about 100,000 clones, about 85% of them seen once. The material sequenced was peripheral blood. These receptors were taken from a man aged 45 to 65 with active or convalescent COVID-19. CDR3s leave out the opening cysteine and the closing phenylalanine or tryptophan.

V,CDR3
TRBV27,ASSLLRTGGVPGANVLT
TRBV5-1,ASSQREGRETQY
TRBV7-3,ASRPGQDGQPQH
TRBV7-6,ASSELAGSQETQY
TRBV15,ATSRDRVTDTQY
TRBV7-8,ASSFQTGGNQPQH
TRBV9,ASSTPTDTQY
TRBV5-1,ASSPGDTQY
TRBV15,ATSRDGVGATDTQY
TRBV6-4,ASSVRSGANVLT
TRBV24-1,ATGGQEGGYT
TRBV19,ASSILDGVWNTEAF
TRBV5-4,ASSWEGGDTEAF
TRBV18,ASSPGLEKEQY
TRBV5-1,ASSLVSSGNTIY
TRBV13,ASSPTSGSYEQY
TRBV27,ASRSSGGGNQPQH
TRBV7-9,ASTETLRGGMNTEAF
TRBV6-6,ASRPTGTYGYT
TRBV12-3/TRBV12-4,ATREANQPQH
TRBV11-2,ASSLGSGGVNEQF
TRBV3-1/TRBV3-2,ASSHWDRANTGELF
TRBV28,ASRVSTGGKSYT
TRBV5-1,ASSRDRDTEAF
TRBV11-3,ASSLGQKQGAYGYT
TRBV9,ASSIPRGVGLSGANVLT
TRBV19,ASSINSEETQY
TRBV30,AWGTGSTEAF
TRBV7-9,ASSLGVGQGVGGYT
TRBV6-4,ASSPRGGGGYNEQF
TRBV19,ASSIAGVDEKLF
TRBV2,ASSEAGTGYYNEQF
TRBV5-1,ASSLANRGQDTQY
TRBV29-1,SVEGALGQQETQY
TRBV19,ASSIPGNRQETQY
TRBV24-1,ATSDSGRGSYEQY
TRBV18,ASSPGAGEGYEQY
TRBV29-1,SVAQAGSPLH
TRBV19,ASSPGQGFGEQF
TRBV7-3,ASELLFFSGNQPQH
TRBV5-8,ASSLLGQGPDTQY
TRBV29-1,SVEMGRTNTGELF
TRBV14,ASSQVTAGELF
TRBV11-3,ASSPDRGRRETQY
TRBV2,AGTGYNEQF
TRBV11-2,ASSSGTGNGQPQH